This TCR beta chain comes out of a study of blood T cell repertoires in COVID-19. How the authors handled the data: Quantification of nucleated cells was approximated via reference gene primer amplification. Assay: immunoSEQ multiplex PCR; the TCRdb copy retains only in-frame clones and omits some. D and trimming were read from the DNA, whereas the V and J calls and clone size are those reported in that table. The sample lists about 260,000 clones; almost 85% were seen once. Germline lookup yields CDR1 MNHEY and CDR2 SVGEGT. J gave up 5 bases and V 2 bases, and 8 bases lay outside the gene matches. CDR3 size: 15 residues.

The sequenced material came from peripheral blood. The receptor was derived from an elderly woman with acute or convalescent COVID-19. The genes are TRBV6-2 or TRBV6-3 and TRBJ2-5; 7 positions agree with TRBD2. CDR3 residues: CASSYGAGLRETQYF. The CDR3 bases are TGTGCCAGCAGTTACGGAGCGGGACTAAGGGAGACCCAGTACTTC.